Sequencing of this T cell receptor beta chain was carried out in a study of post-analysis software for immune sequencing data. A word on this clonotype: What it binds is not known.

Study-wide findings and caveats: Included in a set of roughly five TRBV segments more frequent in patients than controls were TRBV5-6, TRBV5-1 and TRBV20-1.

Germline V gene sequence: CDR1 MDHEN, CDR2 SYDVKM. CDR3 size: 15 residues. Trimming at V came to 6 bases and at J to 8 bases, leaving 8 bases not matched to a gene. Incorporated into the TCR beta cDNA libraries were unique molecular identifiers, which served to reduce PCR and sequencing biases. TCRdb fed the PCR reads into MiXCR, producing one record per CDR3 protein. The sample holds about 400,000 distinct CDR3 sequences, less than 35% seen once. The chain couples TRBV28 to TRBJ2-1; 12 nucleotides agree with TRBD2. Sequenced sample: blood. This TCR came from a girl aged 10-17 years with multiple sclerosis. CDR3 coding DNA: TGTGCCAGCAGCCTCGGACTAGCGGGGATCTATGAGCAGTTCTTC. Translated, it gives CASSLGLAGIYEQFF.